Given below is one T cell receptor (beta chain) in context. Antigen unknown. The data stem from a study of CD8 T cells in ankylosing spondylitis. TCRdb re-called the 5' RACE reads through MiXCR, storing one row per CDR3 protein. The table records roughly 470,000 distinct CDR3 sequences, more than 25% of them present only once. Between the trimmed V and J ends, which lost 10 bases and 6 bases, there was a span of 13 bases. CDR1 and CDR2 (germline): MNHEY, SVGEGT. This CDR3 spans 12 amino acids. General observations from the study: A TCR beta motif of eight highly homologous variants appeared characteristic of ankylosing spondylitis blood.

The sequenced sample was blood, either unsorted or a sorted T cell fraction (not recorded which). The receptor was isolated from a male donor with ankylosing spondylitis. The chain recombines TRBV6-2 or TRBV6-3 with TRBJ1-5; D possibly corresponds to TRBD1 (5 bases). CDR3 sequence (DNA): TGTGCCACCAACCAGGGCGGTCAGCCCCAGCATTTT. Its translation is CATNQGGQPQHF.